These 27 T cell receptor beta chains were all obtained from the same sample, sequenced in a study of OX40 agonist ivuxolimab in advanced cancers. Libraries were prepared by immunoSEQ multiplex PCR; TCRdb keeps only in-frame clonotypes and omits some of them. This sample has tens of thousands of clones; approximately 90% occur once, and the top ten carry 0.6% to 0.7%. The specimen was CD4+ or CD8+ T cells sorted from blood, collected in a trial of the OX40 agonist ivuxolimab. These TCRs come from an adult with an advanced solid tumor such as melanoma, head and neck, liver or kidney cancer.

V gene TRBV5-4 combines with J gene TRBJ2-2; 9 bases agree with TRBD2. This CDR3 has 18 residues. CDR1 and CDR2 (germline): SGHNT, YYREEE (reference sequence). V was clipped by 0 bases and J by 5 bases; unmatched bases: 11. CDR3 bases: TGTGCCAGCAGCTTGGAGCCGGCGGGAGGGCCGAGGACCGGGGAGCTGTTTTTT. Encoded protein: CASSLEPAGGPRTGELFF. Full variable domain (rest looked up from reference TRBV5-4 and TRBJ2-2): ETGVTQSPTHLIKTRGQQVTLRCSSQSGHNTVSWYQQALGQGPQFIFQYYREEENGRGNFPPRFSGLQFPNYSSELNVNALELDDSALYLCASSLEPAGGPRTGELFFGEGSRLTVL.

This rearrangement joins TRBV6-1 to TRBJ2-3; 8 bases agree with TRBD2. Germline CDR1 is MNHNS and CDR2 is SASEGT. This CDR3 is 14 amino acids long. Trimming removed 6 bases from V and 3 bases from J; junction bases left unmatched: 5. The CDR3 region is CASRPERGTDTQYF. For the CDR3, the DNA is TGTGCCAGCAGGCCTGAGCGGGGGACAGATACGCAGTATTTT.

This clone appeared a single time. The chain couples TRBV5-1 to TRBJ1-2; tentative D call: TRBD1 (5 bases). This CDR3 is built from 15 residues. The ends were cut back, 0 bases at V and 0 bases at J, with 9 bases in the middle. CDR1 and CDR2 from the germline V gene are SGHRS and YFSETQ. The CDR3 spells CASSLGLTANYGYTF. CDR3 bases: TGCGCCAGCAGCTTGGGACTGACAGCTAACTATGGCTACACCTTC.

The CDR3 nucleotides are TGTGCCAGCAGTCAAACAGGGACCTATGGCTACACCTTC. This sequence encodes CASSQTGTYGYTF. The chain has TRBV28 and TRBJ1-2, with D perhaps matching TRBD1 (6 bases). The V gene lost 5 bases and the J gene lost 4 bases, with 11 bases spanning the gap. This CDR3 spans 13 amino acids. Per germline, CDR1 MDHEN and CDR2 SYDVKM.

This clone was observed a single time. The genes are TRBV30 and TRBJ1-4; tentatively, D is TRBD1 (6 bases). CDR1 and CDR2 from the germline V gene are GTSNPN and SVGIG (reference sequence). V was clipped by 0 bases and J by 4 bases, with 12 bases between them. The CDR3 sequence is 15 residues long. CDR3 region: CAWSVSRGDNEKLFF. DNA of the CDR3: TGTGCCTGGAGTGTAAGCAGGGGAGATAATGAAAAACTGTTTTTT.

For the CDR3, the DNA is TGTGCCAGCCAGGGGCTATACACCGGGGAGCTGTTTTTT. This codes for CASQGLYTGELFF. The V gene is TRBV10-3, the J gene TRBJ2-2, with TRBD1 as a possible D gene (6 bases). The CDR3 is 13 residues long. Germline V lookup: CDR1 ENHRY, CDR2 SYGVKD. V was cut by 10 bases and J by 3 bases, with 12 bases left in between.

The chain recombines TRBV6-5 with TRBJ1-1; TRBD1 matches 8 bases. Per germline, CDR1 MNHEY and CDR2 SVGAGI. Trimming cost V 6 bases and J 1 base; bases outside gene matches: 7. The CDR3 is 15 residues long. CDR3: CASSPNRGWNTEAFF. In nucleotides, the CDR3 is TGTGCCAGCAGCCCGAACAGGGGGTGGAACACTGAAGCTTTCTTT.

The chain links TRBV5-4 to TRBJ2-1; TRBD1 is a possible D gene (6 bases). The germline gives CDR1 SGHNT, CDR2 YYREEE (reference sequence). The CDR3 has 16 amino acids. Trimming removed 4 bases at V and 4 bases at J, with 18 bases between. CDR3 nucleotides: TGTGCCAGCAGCACTACACAGGGTACCCTATACAATGAGCAGTTCTTC. It encodes CASSTTQGTLYNEQFF. Full variable domain (remainder filled in from reference TRBV5-4 and TRBJ2-1): ETGVTQSPTHLIKTRGQQVTLRCSSQSGHNTVSWYQQALGQGPQFIFQYYREEENGRGNFPPRFSGLQFPNYSSELNVNALELDDSALYLCASSTTQGTLYNEQFFGPGTRLTVL.

The chain couples TRBV29-1 to TRBJ2-3; TRBD2 agrees at 8 bases. Germline CDR1 and CDR2: SQVTM and ANQGSEA. The CDR3 is 13 amino acids. J gave up 3 bases and V 7 bases, and 6 bases lay outside the gene matches. The CDR3 region has the DNA TGCAGCGCAGGGACTAGGATGACAGATACGCAGTATTTT. Protein: CSAGTRMTDTQYF.

The rearrangement joins TRBV6-1 to TRBJ2-7; 7 bases match TRBD2. From germline, CDR1 is MNHNS and CDR2 SASEGT. CDR3 length: 13 residues. Trimming removed 1 base from V and 7 bases from J; junction bases left unmatched: 4. CDR3 sequence: CASSEVEGGEQYF. The CDR3 nucleotides read TGTGCCAGCAGTGAAGTGGAGGGAGGGGAGCAGTACTTC.

A word on this clone: Mismatch with germline at one junction end may stem from a read error. V gene TRBV5-1 combines with J gene TRBJ1-1; D gene unclear. Germline V gives CDR1 SGHRS, CDR2 YFSETQ. CDR3 length: 14 residues. In DNA form, the CDR3 reads TGCGCCGGCAGCTTGGAGGGTCGGAACACTGAAGCTTTCTTT. Residues: CAGSLEGRNTEAFF.

The rearrangement links TRBV11-3 to TRBJ2-7; possible D gene TRBD1, 5 bases. Trimming shortened V by 5 bases and J by 2 bases, and 13 bases separated the two germline ends. Germline V gene data show CDR1 as SGHNT and CDR2 as YENEEA. The CDR3 contains 14 residues. CDR3 nucleotides: TGTGCCAGCAGCCCAAGGGGCAATCCCTACGAGCAGTACTTC. Protein: CASSPRGNPYEQYF.

The V and J genes are TRBV7-3 and TRBJ1-5, with 7 bases lining up with TRBD1. Germline V CDR1 and CDR2: SGHTA, FQGTGA. The CDR3 sequence is 17 residues long. V shed 10 bases and J 0 bases; nucleotides not matched to a gene: 15. CDR3 sequence reads: CANQGVLFSNSNQPQHF. CDR3 nucleotides: TGTGCCAACCAGGGGGTACTCTTCTCTAATAGCAATCAGCCCCAGCATTTT.

The V call is TRBV29-1, the J call TRBJ2-5; D is unclear. This CDR3 has 12 amino acids. V lost 1 base to trimming and J lost 4 bases, with 7 bases between them. Germline assignment: CDR1 SQVTM and CDR2 ANQGSEA. CDR3 bases: TGCAGCGTTGAAGCCCCCGGAGAGACCCAGTACTTC. The encoded protein is CSVEAPGETQYF.

The chain employs TRBV5-4 and TRBJ1-1, with 9 bases lining up with TRBD1. J was trimmed by 2 bases and V by 4 bases; bases with no gene match: 6. Germline lookup yields CDR1 SGHNT and CDR2 YYREEE (reference sequence). The CDR3 loop spans 15 amino acids. The DNA for the CDR3 is TGTGCCAGCAGCGCCCGACAGGGGGGAAACACTGAAGCTTTCTTT. Residues: CASSARQGGNTEAFF.

The chain couples TRBV5-1 to TRBJ2-7; D is uncertain. The CDR3 covers 15 residues. Germline lookup yields CDR1 SGHRS and CDR2 YFSETQ. Trimming took 5 bases from V and 2 from J, leaving 17 bases between them. The CDR3 coding sequence is TGCGCCAGCAGATCTATTCCCGGAGAGGCCTACGAGCAGTACTTC. It translates to CASRSIPGEAYEQYF.

The chain recombines TRBV6-4 with TRBJ2-1, with 12 bases aligning to TRBD2. V dropped 5 bases and J dropped 5; count of bases not matched to a gene: 4. This CDR3 region has 15 residues. The germline CDR1 and CDR2 sequences are MRHNA and SNTAGT. CDR3 sequence: CASSLAGGLDNEQFF. The CDR3 nucleotides read TGTGCCAGCAGTCTAGCGGGAGGGCTCGACAATGAGCAGTTCTTC.

V and J are TRBV5-4 and TRBJ2-2, with D hard to call. This CDR3 region has 14 residues. Germline CDR1 SGHNT, CDR2 YYREEE (reference sequence). The V and J ends lost 1 base and 6 bases respectively, with 10 bases between them. CDR3 nucleotide sequence: TGTGCCAGCAGCTTGTCCCCCCGAGCCGGGGAGCTGTTTTTT. Residues: CASSLSPRAGELFF.

The gene calls are TRBV30 and TRBJ2-3; 8 nucleotides align to TRBD2. This CDR3 region has 17 residues. Losses at the gene ends were 0 bases for V and 1 base for J; bases not matched to a gene: 9. Germline V gene data show CDR1 as GTSNPN and CDR2 as SVGIG (reference sequence). The DNA of the CDR3 is TGTGCCTGGAGTGTGGGCGGGAGGCCATCGGGCACAGATACGCAGTATTTT. Translated: CAWSVGGRPSGTDTQYF.

In this sample, this clone turned up once. This chain connects TRBV5-1 to TRBJ1-1; 10 bases align to TRBD1. The CDR3 is made up of 14 amino acids. V trimming: 0 bases; J trimming: 6 bases; junction bases outside the gene matches: 2. Germline values: CDR1 SGHRS, CDR2 YFSETQ. CDR3 region: CASSLAGQGPEAFF. Here the CDR3 DNA reads TGCGCCAGCAGCTTGGCGGGACAGGGGCCTGAAGCTTTCTTT.

J is TRBJ2-7 and V is TRBV4-1; TRBD2 might be the D (5 bases). The CDR3 totals 14 residues. Germline CDR1 is MGHRA and CDR2 is YSYEKL. The V and J ends lost 4 bases and 7 bases respectively, with 17 bases between them. CDR3 protein: CASSLEGTTGEQYF. DNA for the CDR3: TGCGCCAGCAGCCTCGAAGGAACTACGGGAGAGCAGTACTTC.

This chain links TRBV18 with TRBJ2-1; D is undetermined. The CDR3 totals 14 residues. Germline loops: CDR1 KGHSH, CDR2 LQKENI. V was shortened by 1 base and J by 0 bases, with 4 bases between the two germline ends. CDR3 loop: CASSPQSSYNEQFF. CDR3 sequence (DNA): TGTGCCAGCTCACCACAGAGCTCCTACAATGAGCAGTTCTTC. Together with reference TRBV18 and TRBJ2-1, the CDR3 gives the full variable domain: NAGVMQNPRHLVRRRGQEARLRCSPMKGHSHVYWYRQLPEEGLKFMVYLQKENIIDESGMPKERFSAEFPKEGPSILRIQQVVRGDSAAYFCASSPQSSYNEQFFGPGTRLTVL.

The chain is built from TRBV19 and TRBJ2-4, with 8 bases lining up with TRBD2. Germline V gene sequence: CDR1 LNHDA, CDR2 SQIVND (reference sequence). The CDR3 contains 18 residues. The J segment lost 5 bases and the V segment lost 1 base, leaving 13 bases of the junction unmatched. The CDR3: CASSIGGGLAGLQNIQYF. CDR3 in DNA: TGTGCCAGTAGTATAGGAGGCGGACTAGCAGGCTTACAAAACATTCAGTACTTC.

The J gene is TRBJ2-1, the V gene TRBV18; 7 positions agree with TRBD2. With 3 bases clipped from V and 3 bases from J, the junction kept 2 bases outside the gene matches. Germline V CDR1 and CDR2: KGHSH, LQKENI. This CDR3 contains 14 residues. The CDR3 DNA reads TGTGCCAGCTCACCGGGACTAAACTACAATGAGCAGTTCTTC. Its translation is CASSPGLNYNEQFF.

The CDR3 DNA sequence: TGTGCCAGCAGCGTATCCCTCGGGGCTAGCGGCACAGATACGCAGTATTTT. Translated, it gives CASSVSLGASGTDTQYF. The chain uses TRBV9 and TRBJ2-3; a possible D gene is TRBD2 (6 bases). V gave up 1 base and J gave up 1 base, with 16 bases separating them. The CDR3 covers 17 residues. The germline CDR1 and CDR2 sequences are SGDLS and YYNGEE.

This clone was detected only once. The chain has TRBV6-5 and TRBJ2-7, with D unresolved. The V and J ends lost 6 bases and 1 base respectively, with 16 bases between them. Germline CDR1 and CDR2: MNHEY and SVGAGI. This CDR3 region has 15 residues. CDR3 in amino acids: CASRPWTDASYEQYF. CDR3 DNA sequence: TGTGCCAGCAGACCCTGGACCGATGCGTCCTACGAGCAGTACTTC.

Comment on this clone: The junction departs from germline at one end; a sequencing error may be responsible. This sequence joins TRBV18 and TRBJ2-3; D is unclear. Germline V gene lookup returns CDR1 KGHSH and CDR2 LQKENI. The CDR3 consists of 14 residues. CDR3 DNA: TGTGCCAGCTCTCCACAACCTAGCACAGATACGCAGTATTTT. This codes for CASSPQPSTDTQYF.